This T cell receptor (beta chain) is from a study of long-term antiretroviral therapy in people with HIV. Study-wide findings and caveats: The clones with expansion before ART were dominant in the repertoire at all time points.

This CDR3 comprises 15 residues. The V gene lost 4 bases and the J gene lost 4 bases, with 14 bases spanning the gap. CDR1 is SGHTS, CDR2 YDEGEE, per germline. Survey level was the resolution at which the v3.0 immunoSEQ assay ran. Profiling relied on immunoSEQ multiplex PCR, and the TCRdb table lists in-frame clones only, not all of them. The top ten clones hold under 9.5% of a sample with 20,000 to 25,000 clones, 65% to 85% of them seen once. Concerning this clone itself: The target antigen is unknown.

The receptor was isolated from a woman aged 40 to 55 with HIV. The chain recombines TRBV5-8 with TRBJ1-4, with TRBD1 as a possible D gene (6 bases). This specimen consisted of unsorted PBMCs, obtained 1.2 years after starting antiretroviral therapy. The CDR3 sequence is CASSPGQPLNEKLFF. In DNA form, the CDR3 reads TGTGCCAGCAGCCCCGGACAGCCGCTTAATGAAAAACTGTTTTTT.